These T cell receptor beta chains were read from a single sample in a study of early T cells in non-severe SARS-CoV-2 infection. TCRdb itself ran the 5' RACE reads through MiXCR, one entry per CDR3 protein. Altogether around 55,000 distinct CDR3 sequences are present, 15% being singletons, with the ten largest covering about a tenth. The sequenced sample was whole blood, obtained at baseline. The receptors were sampled from an adult who was a healthcare worker with PCR-confirmed SARS-CoV-2 infection or an uninfected control (not recorded which). CDR3s leave out the opening cysteine and the closing phenylalanine or tryptophan. Where a row states a size, it is once, few, many or the class of an expanded clone; other rows omit it.

j_call | clone_size | v_call | cdr3_aa
TRBJ1-1 | NA | TRBV7-9 | ASSLSGPNTEAF
TRBJ2-3 | NA | TRBV5-1 | ASAGTREADTQY
TRBJ2-5 | NA | TRBV4-2 | ASSPTPLSGRETQY
TRBJ1-5 | many | TRBV4-1 | ASSLWGFHQPQH
TRBJ2-5 | NA | TRBV7-9 | ASSPTGTGRPVQETQY
TRBJ1-3 | few | TRBV29-1 | SAGQGGGNTIY
TRBJ2-7 | few | TRBV11-2 | ASSPTSTYEQY
TRBJ2-1 | many | TRBV10-2 | ASSESETRTNNEQF
TRBJ1-4 | few | TRBV7-9 | ASSSPLEKLF
TRBJ1-1 | few | TRBV18 | ASSQELQNTEAF
TRBJ1-3 | NA | TRBV3-1 | ASSRRGTSSSGNTIY
TRBJ2-7 | NA | TRBV20-1 | SARGRRSLLSYEQY
TRBJ1-4 | few | TRBV6-6 | ASSSKGQGNEKLF
TRBJ2-1 | NA | TRBV12-3/TRBV12-4 | ASTGFSYNEQF
TRBJ2-1 | NA | TRBV29-1 | SSVRGVSGGEQF
TRBJ2-3 | few | TRBV21-1 | ASLPLEGEKTDTQY
TRBJ2-1 | many | TRBV27 | ASSFQLYNEQF
TRBJ1-5 | few | TRBV6-5 | ASSYSTRGQPQH
TRBJ1-6 | NA | TRBV10-2 | ASLKELRNSPLH
TRBJ2-2 | NA | TRBV11-2 | ASSRQTSVNTGELF
TRBJ2-5 | NA | TRBV23-1 | ASSQSINQEGPETQY
TRBJ2-3 | few | TRBV27 | ASKRTGPDTQY
TRBJ2-1 | NA | TRBV7-6 | ASSLGSLAGGHGYNEQF
TRBJ2-1 | many | TRBV7-8 | ASSPRQGNNEQF
TRBJ1-3 | NA | TRBV12-3/TRBV12-4 | ASRRRASGNTIY
TRBJ1-5 | NA | TRBV2 | ASSDRTGGRQPQH
TRBJ2-1 | NA | TRBV5-6 | ASSFNGALNEQF
TRBJ2-3 | NA | TRBV28 | ASSFSSGETDTQY
TRBJ2-2 | NA | TRBV7-8 | ASSPLRLGGIPGELF
TRBJ2-2 | many | TRBV20-1 | SARDLGSGELF
TRBJ2-3 | NA | TRBV30 | AWSETGGRTDTQY
TRBJ2-7 | few | TRBV7-9 | ASSIRGAIYEQY
TRBJ2-1 | NA | TRBV20-1 | SASRGYNEQF
TRBJ1-1 | NA | TRBV29-1 | SVERGNTEAF
TRBJ2-7 | NA | TRBV7-2 | ASSQGGGGEQY
TRBJ2-3 | NA | TRBV18 | ASSQTGSDTQY
TRBJ1-2 | many | TRBV9 | ASSGSRQGNYGYT
TRBJ2-7 | NA | TRBV29-1 | SVARTPYEQY
TRBJ2-3 | few | TRBV3-1 | ASSQGLAGLNTDTQY
TRBJ1-1 | NA | TRBV20-1 | SALTLNTEAF
TRBJ2-5 | many | TRBV6-6 | ASRGRVAGSPETQY
TRBJ2-1 | few | TRBV6-6 | ASEGSEQF
TRBJ1-1 | few | TRBV4-1 | ASSQKGRTNTEAF
TRBJ2-1 | few | TRBV4-2 | ASSQGFQEQF
TRBJ1-1 | NA | TRBV10-3 | AISGEAGNMNTEAF